This TCR beta chain was sequenced during a study of human T cells and chemical hapten exposure. Time point given: patch test 2, 6 weeks after DPC sensitization. Treatment here: therapeutic diphenylcyclopropenone sensitization with weekly scalp DPC. In the case of this clonotype: What it binds is not known.

The library tagged each cDNA molecule with unique molecular identifiers. TCRdb analysed the RACE reads with MiXCR anew, one entry per CDR3 protein. The table shows about 84,000 distinct CDR3 sequences, with about 9.4% occurring only once. Notes on the study in general: All donors were alopecia patients, so their immunity may differ from that of healthy people.

CDR1 and CDR2 from the germline V gene are SEHNR and FQNEAQ (reference sequence). The V end lost 5 bases, the J end lost 2 bases, and 11 bases lay between the germline ends. The CDR3 length is 14 residues. The starting material was whole blood, obtained in connection with sensitization to the hapten diphenylcyclopropenone (DPC). This chain connects TRBV7-9 to TRBJ2-3, with a possible D match to TRBD1 (6 bases). The clonotype was recovered from a woman aged 45-65 years with alopecia areata. Some clones in this sample may be carry-over from other donors' samples. CDR3 sequence: CASSNRDTTDTQYF. The CDR3 coding sequence is TGTGCCAGCAGCAACCGGGACACCACAGATACGCAGTATTTT.